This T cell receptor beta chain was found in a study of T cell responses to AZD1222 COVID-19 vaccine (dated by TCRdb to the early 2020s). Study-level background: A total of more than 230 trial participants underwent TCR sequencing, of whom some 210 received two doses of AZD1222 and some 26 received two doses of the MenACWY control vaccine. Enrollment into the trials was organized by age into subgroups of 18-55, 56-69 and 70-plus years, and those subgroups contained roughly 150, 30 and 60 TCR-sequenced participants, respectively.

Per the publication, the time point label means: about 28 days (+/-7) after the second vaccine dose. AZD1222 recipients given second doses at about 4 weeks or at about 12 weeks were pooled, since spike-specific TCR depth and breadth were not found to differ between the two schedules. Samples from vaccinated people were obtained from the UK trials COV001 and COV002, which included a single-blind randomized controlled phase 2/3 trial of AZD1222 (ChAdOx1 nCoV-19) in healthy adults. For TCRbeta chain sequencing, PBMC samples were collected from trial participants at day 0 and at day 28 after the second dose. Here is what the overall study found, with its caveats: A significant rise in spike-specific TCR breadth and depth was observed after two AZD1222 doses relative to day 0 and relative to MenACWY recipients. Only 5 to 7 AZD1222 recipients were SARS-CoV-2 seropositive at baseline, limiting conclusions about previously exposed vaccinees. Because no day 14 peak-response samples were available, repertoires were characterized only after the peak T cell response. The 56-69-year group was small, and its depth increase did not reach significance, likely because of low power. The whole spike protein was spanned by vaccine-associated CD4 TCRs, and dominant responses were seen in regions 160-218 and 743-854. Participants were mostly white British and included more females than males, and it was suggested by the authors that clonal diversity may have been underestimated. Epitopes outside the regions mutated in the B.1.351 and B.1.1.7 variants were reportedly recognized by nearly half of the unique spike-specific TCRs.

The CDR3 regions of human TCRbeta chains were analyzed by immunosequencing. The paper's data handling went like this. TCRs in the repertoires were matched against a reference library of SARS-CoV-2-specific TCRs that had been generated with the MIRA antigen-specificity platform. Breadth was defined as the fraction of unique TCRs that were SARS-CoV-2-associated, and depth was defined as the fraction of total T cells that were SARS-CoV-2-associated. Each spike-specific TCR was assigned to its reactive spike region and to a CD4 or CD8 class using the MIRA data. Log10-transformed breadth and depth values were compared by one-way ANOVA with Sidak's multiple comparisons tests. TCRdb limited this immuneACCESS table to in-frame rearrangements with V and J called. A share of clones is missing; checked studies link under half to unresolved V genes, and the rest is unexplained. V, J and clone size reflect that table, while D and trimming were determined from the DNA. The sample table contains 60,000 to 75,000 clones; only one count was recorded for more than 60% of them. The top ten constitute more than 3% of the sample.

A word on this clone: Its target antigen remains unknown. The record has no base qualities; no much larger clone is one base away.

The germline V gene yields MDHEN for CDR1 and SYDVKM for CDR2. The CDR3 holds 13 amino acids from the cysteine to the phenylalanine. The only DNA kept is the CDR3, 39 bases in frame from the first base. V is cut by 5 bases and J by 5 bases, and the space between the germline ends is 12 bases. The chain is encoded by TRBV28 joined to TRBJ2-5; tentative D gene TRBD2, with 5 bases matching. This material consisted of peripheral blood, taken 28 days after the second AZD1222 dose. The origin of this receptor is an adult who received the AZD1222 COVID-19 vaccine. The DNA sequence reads TGTGCCAGCAGTGGGAGCGGAAGGGAGACCCAGTACTTC. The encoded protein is CASSGSGRETQYF.